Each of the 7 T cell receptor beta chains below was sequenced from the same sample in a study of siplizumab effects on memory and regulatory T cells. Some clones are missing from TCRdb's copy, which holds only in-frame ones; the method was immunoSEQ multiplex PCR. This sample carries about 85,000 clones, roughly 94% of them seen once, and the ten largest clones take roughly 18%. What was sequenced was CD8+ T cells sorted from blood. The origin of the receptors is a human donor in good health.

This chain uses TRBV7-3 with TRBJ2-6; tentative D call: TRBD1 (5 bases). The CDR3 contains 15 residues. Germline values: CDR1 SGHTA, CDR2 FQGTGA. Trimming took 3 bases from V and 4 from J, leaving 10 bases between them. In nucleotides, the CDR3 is TGTGCCAGCAGCTTCAGGGCCGGCGGGGCCAACGTCCTGACTTTC. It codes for CASSFRAGGANVLTF.

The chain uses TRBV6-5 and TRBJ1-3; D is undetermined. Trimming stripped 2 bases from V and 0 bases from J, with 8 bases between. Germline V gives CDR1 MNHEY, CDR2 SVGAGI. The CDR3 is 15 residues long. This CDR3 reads CASSYNPSSGNTIYF. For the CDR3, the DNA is TGTGCCAGCAGTTACAACCCCAGCTCTGGAAACACCATATATTTT.

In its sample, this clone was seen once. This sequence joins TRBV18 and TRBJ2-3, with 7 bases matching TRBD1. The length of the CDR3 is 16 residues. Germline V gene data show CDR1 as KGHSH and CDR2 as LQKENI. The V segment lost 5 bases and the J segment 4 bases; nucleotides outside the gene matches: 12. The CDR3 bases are TGTGCCAGCTCAAGACCCGGGACAGAGTACCCAGATACGCAGTATTTT. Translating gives CASSRPGTEYPDTQYF.

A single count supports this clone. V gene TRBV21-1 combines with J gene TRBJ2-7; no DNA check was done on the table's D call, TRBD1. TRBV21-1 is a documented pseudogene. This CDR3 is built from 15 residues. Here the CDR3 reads CASSKDQGSSYEQYF. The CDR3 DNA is TGTGCCAGCAGCAAAGACCAGGGGAGCTCCTACGAGCAGTACTTC.

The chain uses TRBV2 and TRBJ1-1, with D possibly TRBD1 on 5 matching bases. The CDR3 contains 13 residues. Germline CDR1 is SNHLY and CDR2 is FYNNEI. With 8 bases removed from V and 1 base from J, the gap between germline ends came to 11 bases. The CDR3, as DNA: TGTGCCAGCGGCCGACAGTCGAACACTGAAGCTTTCTTT. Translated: CASGRQSNTEAFF.

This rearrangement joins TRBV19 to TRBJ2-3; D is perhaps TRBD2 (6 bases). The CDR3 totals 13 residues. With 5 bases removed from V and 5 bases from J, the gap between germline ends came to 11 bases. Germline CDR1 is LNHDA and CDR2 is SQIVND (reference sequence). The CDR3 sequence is CASSSIGGDTQYF. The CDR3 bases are TGTGCCAGTAGTTCAATCGGGGGAGATACGCAGTATTTT.

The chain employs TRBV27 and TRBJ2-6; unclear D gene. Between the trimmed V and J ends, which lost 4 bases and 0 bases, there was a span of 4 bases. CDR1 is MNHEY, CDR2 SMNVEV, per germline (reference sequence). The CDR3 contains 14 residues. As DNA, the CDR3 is TGTGCCAGCAGTTCACTCTCTGGGGCCAACGTCCTGACTTTC. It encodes CASSSLSGANVLTF.